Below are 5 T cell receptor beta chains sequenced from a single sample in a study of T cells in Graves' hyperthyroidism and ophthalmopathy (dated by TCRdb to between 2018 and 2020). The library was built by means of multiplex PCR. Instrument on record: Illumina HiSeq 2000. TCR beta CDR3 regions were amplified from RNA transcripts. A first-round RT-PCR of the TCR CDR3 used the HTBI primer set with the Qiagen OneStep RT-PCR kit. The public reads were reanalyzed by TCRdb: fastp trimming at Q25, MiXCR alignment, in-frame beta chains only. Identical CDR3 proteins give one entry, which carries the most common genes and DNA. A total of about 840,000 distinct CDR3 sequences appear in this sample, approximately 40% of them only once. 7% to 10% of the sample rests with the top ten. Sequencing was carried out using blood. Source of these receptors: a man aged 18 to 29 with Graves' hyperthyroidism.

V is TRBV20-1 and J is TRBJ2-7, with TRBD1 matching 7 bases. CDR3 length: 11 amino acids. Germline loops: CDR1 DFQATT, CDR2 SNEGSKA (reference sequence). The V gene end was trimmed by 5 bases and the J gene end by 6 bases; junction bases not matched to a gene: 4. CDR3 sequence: CSAYRGREQYF. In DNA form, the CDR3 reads TGCAGTGCTTACAGGGGCCGCGAGCAGTACTTC.

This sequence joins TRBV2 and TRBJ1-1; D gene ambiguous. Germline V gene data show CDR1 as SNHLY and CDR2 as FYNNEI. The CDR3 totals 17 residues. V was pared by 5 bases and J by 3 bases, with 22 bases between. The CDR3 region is CASSLTWGGPTDTEAFF. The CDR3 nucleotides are TGTGCCAGCAGTTTAACTTGGGGAGGGCCGACTGACACTGAAGCTTTCTTT.

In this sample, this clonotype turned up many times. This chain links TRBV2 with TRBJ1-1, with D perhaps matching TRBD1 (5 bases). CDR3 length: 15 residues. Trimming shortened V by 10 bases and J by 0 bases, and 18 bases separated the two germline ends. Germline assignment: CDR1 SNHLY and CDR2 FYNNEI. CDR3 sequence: CATSGRGTLNTEAFF. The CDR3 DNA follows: TGTGCCACCTCAGGGCGGGGGACCCTGAACACTGAAGCTTTCTTT. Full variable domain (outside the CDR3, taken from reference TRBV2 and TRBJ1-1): EPEVTQTPSHQVTQMGQEVILRCVPISNHLYFYWYRQILGQKVEFLVSFYNNEISEKSEIFDDQFSVERPDGSNFTLKIRSTKLEDSAMYFCATSGRGTLNTEAFFGQGTRLTVV.

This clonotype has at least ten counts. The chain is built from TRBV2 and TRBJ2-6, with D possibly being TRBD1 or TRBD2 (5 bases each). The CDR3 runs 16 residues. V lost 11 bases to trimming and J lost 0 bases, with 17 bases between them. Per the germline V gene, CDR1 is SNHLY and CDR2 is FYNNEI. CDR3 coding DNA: TGTGCCGGCCGGGATCCAGGGACCTCTGGGGCCAACGTCCTGACTTTC. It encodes CAGRDPGTSGANVLTF. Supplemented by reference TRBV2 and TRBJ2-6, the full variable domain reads EPEVTQTPSHQVTQMGQEVILRCVPISNHLYFYWYRQILGQKVEFLVSFYNNEISEKSEIFDDQFSVERPDGSNFTLKIRSTKLEDSAMYFCAGRDPGTSGANVLTFGAGSRLTVL.

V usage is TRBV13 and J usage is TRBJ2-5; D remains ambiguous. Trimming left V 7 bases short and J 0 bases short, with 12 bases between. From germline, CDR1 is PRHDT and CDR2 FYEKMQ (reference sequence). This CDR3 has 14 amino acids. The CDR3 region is CASTPIDYQETQYF. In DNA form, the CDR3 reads TGTGCCAGCACCCCGATTGACTACCAAGAGACCCAGTACTTC. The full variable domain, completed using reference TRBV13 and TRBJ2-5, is AAGVIQSPRHLIKEKRETATLKCYPIPRHDTVYWYQQGPGQDPQFLISFYEKMQSDKGSIPDRFSAQQFSDYHSELNMSSLELGDSALYFCASTPIDYQETQYFGPGTRLLVL.